This T cell receptor beta chain is from a study of technical replicates of blood from four donors. Assay used: immunoSEQ multiplex PCR; TCRdb lists only in-frame clones, some missing. The sample lists fewer than 85,000 clones; just under 95% were seen once. There are 13 residues in the CDR3. From germline, CDR1 is MNHNS and CDR2 SASEGT. The V segment lost 6 bases and the J segment 5 bases; nucleotides outside the gene matches: 2. Material: T cells isolated from PBMCs. The chain is built from TRBV6-1 and TRBJ2-5; 11 bases align to TRBD2. This receptor was obtained from a human donor in good health. DNA for the CDR3: TGTGCCAGCAGACTAGCGGGAGCCGAGACCCAGTACTTC. Its translation is CASRLAGAETQYF.